This T cell receptor (beta chain) was captured in a study of beta chain features in type 1 diabetes. Study background: The samples had approximately 100,000,000 sorted cells examined in all.

The CDR3 consists of 14 residues. Trimming removed 6 bases at V and 4 bases at J, with 15 bases between. The germline V gene has CDR1 ENHRY and CDR2 SYGVKD. Findings and caveats of the study: Type 1 diabetes patients had VDJ junctions that carried fewer insertions and more deletions. Moderate but significant shortening of TCRB CDR3s was recorded in all four CD4+ subsets from Type 1 diabetes patients.

This clone appeared a few times. The antigen is not known. Each donor gave one heparinised blood draw averaging about 116 mL. Every bit of the isolated RNA underwent reverse transcription, so sequencing read expressed TCRB transcripts. Sequencing was performed with immunoSEQ multiplex PCR; in TCRdb, only in-frame clones are kept and a portion is missing. Of hundreds of thousands of clones in the sample, about 14% were seen once. The V gene is TRBV10-3, the J gene TRBJ1-1; tentative D call: TRBD1 (6 bases). The specimen was naive CD4+ T cells from blood. This clonotype was sampled from a man between 18 and 35 years old in good health. The DNA of the CDR3 is TGTGCCATCAGGCCACAGGGTAAAGGCACTGAAGCTTTCTTT. Encoded protein: CAIRPQGKGTEAFF.